Listed here are 3 T cell receptor beta chains from one sample, sequenced in a study of shared clonotypes between healthy human individuals. The naive CD8 population came from CD45RO-negative cells selected for CCR7, without terminally differentiated effector memory CD45RA+ cells. Assay used: immunoSEQ multiplex PCR; TCRdb lists only in-frame clones, some missing. The sample includes 650,000 to 800,000 clones, 90% to 95% seen only once; the top ten take 24%. The sample taken for sequencing was naive CD8+ T cells sorted from blood. Receptors were obtained from a man in his thirties or forties in good health.

J is TRBJ2-7 and V is TRBV4-1; the D gene is possibly TRBD2 (5 bases). CDR1 MGHRA and CDR2 YSYEKL come from the germline V gene. CDR3 length: 16 amino acids. With 4 bases removed from V and 5 bases from J, the gap between germline ends came to 21 bases. This CDR3 is CASSLSPQPPRDEQYF. In nucleotides, the CDR3 is TGCGCCAGCAGCCTATCCCCCCAACCTCCGAGGGACGAGCAGTACTTC.

This rearrangement joins TRBV27 to TRBJ2-2, with a weak D call TRBD1 (6 bases). V was trimmed by 3 bases and J by 4 bases, leaving 9 bases between them. The CDR3 is made up of 14 amino acids. Germline assignment: CDR1 MNHEY and CDR2 SMNVEV (reference sequence). As DNA, the CDR3 is TGTGCCAGCAGTTTGGGGGCACTCACCGGGGAGCTGTTTTTT. It translates to CASSLGALTGELFF.

The chain carries TRBV28 and TRBJ2-6; D uncertain. The CDR3 has 17 residues. CDR1 MDHEN and CDR2 SYDVKM come from the germline V gene. The germline V and J ends were trimmed by 4 bases and 0 bases, with 13 bases remaining between them. The CDR3 nucleotides are TGTGCCAGCAGTTCCTACGGAATCACCTCTGGGGCCAACGTCCTGACTTTC. It encodes CASSSYGITSGANVLTF. The full variable domain, completed using reference TRBV28 and TRBJ2-6, is DVKVTQSSRYLVKRTGEKVFLECVQDMDHENMFWYRQDPGLGLRLIYFSYDVKMKEKGDIPEGYSVSREKKERFSLILESASTNQTSMYLCASSSYGITSGANVLTFGAGSRLTVL.